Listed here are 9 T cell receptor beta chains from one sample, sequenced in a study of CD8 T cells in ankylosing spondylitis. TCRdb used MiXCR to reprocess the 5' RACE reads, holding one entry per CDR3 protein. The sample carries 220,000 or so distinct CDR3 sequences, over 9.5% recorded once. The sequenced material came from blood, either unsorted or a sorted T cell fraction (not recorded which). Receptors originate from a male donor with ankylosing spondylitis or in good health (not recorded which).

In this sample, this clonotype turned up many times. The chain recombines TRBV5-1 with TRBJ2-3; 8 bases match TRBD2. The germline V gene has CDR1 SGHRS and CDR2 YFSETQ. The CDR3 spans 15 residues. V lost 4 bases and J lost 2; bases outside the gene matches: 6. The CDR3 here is CASSPGTSITDTQYF. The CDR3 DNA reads TGCGCCAGCAGCCCAGGGACTAGTATCACAGATACGCAGTATTTT. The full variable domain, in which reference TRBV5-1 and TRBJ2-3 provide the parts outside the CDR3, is KAGVTQTPRYLIKTRGQQVTLSCSPISGHRSVSWYQQTPGQGLQFLFEYFSETQRNKGNFPGRFSGRQFSNSRSEMNVSTLELGDSALYLCASSPGTSITDTQYFGPGTRLTVL.

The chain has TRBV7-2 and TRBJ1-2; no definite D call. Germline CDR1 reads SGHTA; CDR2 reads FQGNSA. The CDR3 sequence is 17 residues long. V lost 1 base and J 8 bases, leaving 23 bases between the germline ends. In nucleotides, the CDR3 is TGTGCCAGCAGCTTAGGTTCGGCGGGCAGTTGGTCCCGGGGCTACACCTTC. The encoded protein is CASSLGSAGSWSRGYTF.

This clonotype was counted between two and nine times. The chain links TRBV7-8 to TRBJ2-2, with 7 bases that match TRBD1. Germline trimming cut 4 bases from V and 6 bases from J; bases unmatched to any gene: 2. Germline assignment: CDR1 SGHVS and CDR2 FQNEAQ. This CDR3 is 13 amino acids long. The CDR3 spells CASSSQGAGELFF. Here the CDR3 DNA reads TGTGCCAGCAGCTCTCAGGGGGCCGGGGAGCTGTTTTTT.

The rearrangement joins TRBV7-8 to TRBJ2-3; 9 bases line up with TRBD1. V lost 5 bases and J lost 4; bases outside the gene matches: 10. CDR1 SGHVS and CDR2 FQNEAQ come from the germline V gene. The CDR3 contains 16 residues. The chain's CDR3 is CASSVLGQGRADTQYF. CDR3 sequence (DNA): TGTGCCAGCAGCGTACTGGGACAGGGAAGGGCAGATACGCAGTATTTT. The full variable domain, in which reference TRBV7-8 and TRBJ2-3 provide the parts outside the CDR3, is GAGVSQSPRYKVAKRGQDVALRCDPISGHVSLFWYQQALGQGPEFLTYFQNEAQLDKSGLPSDRFFAERPEGSVSTLKIQRTQQEDSAVYLCASSVLGQGRADTQYFGPGTRLTVL.

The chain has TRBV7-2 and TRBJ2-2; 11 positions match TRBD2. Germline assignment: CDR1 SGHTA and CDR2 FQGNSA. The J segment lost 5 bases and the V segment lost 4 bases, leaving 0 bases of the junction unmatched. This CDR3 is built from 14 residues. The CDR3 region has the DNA TGTGCCAGCAGCTGGACTAGCGGGACCGGGGAGCTGTTTTTT. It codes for CASSWTSGTGELFF.

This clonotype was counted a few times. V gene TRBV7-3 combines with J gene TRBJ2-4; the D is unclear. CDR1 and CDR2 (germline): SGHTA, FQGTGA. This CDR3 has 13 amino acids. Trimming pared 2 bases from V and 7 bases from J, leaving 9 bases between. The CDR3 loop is CASSLSGLNIQYF. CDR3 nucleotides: TGTGCCAGCAGCTTATCGGGCCTTAACATTCAGTACTTC.

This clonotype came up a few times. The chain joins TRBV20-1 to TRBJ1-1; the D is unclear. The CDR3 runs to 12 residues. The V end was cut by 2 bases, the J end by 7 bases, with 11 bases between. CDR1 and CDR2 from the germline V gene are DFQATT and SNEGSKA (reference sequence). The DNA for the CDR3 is TGCAGTGCTAGATTTTCCACTGATGAAGCTTTCTTT. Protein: CSARFSTDEAFF.

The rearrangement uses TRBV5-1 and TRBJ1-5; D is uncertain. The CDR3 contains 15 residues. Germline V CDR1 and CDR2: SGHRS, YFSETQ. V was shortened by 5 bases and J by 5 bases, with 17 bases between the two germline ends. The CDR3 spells CASRLGPVGDQPQHF. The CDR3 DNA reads TGCGCCAGCAGACTGGGCCCAGTTGGGGATCAGCCCCAGCATTTT.

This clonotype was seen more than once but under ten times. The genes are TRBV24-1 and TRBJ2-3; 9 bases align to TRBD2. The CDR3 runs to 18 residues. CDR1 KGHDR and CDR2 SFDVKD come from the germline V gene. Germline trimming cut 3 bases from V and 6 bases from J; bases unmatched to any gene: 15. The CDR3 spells CATSDPAGGTSGSDTQYF. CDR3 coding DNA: TGTGCCACCAGTGATCCGGCGGGGGGGACTAGTGGCTCCGATACGCAGTATTTT.